These 17 T cell receptor beta chains were sequenced from one sample in a study of PD-1 blockade in classical Hodgkin lymphoma. As to time point: cycle 4 day 1 (C4D1), after 6 weeks of nivolumab. Each and every patient relapsed after autologous stem cell transplantation, and patients got differing brentuximab vedotin exposure. Clones were sequenced by immunoSEQ multiplex PCR, and TCRdb holds only the in-frame ones, with some missing. The table has 80,000 to 95,000 clones, over 80% seen once; the top ten hold approximately 17%. Here the sequenced sample was peripheral blood mononuclear cells (PBMCs), taken before the fourth cycle of nivolumab. These receptors were collected from a human donor with classical Hodgkin lymphoma.

CDR3 amino acids: CASSVQGETQYF. CDR3 in DNA: TGTGCCAGCAGCGTTCAGGGGGAGACCCAGTACTTC. The chain is built from TRBV9 and TRBJ2-5, with D possibly TRBD1 on 6 matching bases. CDR3 length: 12 residues. Germline CDR1 is SGDLS and CDR2 is YYNGEE. Trimming left V 2 bases short and J 5 bases short, with 7 bases between.

V and J are TRBV5-1 and TRBJ2-1, with 7 bases fitting TRBD2. This CDR3 is 14 amino acids long. Germline CDR1 and CDR2: SGHRS and YFSETQ. The V segment lost 4 bases and the J segment 12 bases; nucleotides outside the gene matches: 13. The CDR3 DNA sequence: TGCGCCAGCAGCCCGGAAGGGCGGGAGAACGGGCAGTTCTTC. Its translation: CASSPEGRENGQFF.

This chain joins TRBV29-1 and TRBJ2-1; tentative D call: TRBD2 (5 bases). CDR3 length: 16 amino acids. The V end was cut by 2 bases, the J end by 0 bases, with 14 bases between. In germline, CDR1 is SQVTM, CDR2 ANQGSEA. DNA for the CDR3: TGCAGCGTTGAATTACTAGGGCCTAGCTCCTACAATGAGCAGTTCTTC. This sequence encodes CSVELLGPSSYNEQFF.

The CDR3 DNA is TGCAGCGTTATGGACGGCGCTAACTATGGCTACACCTTC. Its protein product is CSVMDGANYGYTF. The chain is built from TRBV29-1 and TRBJ1-2; D is unresolved. The CDR3 contains 13 residues. Trimming took off 5 bases at V and 0 bases at J, with 10 bases between the two ends. CDR1 is SQVTM and CDR2 is ANQGSEA in the germline V gene.

This clone has just one count. The J gene is TRBJ2-3, the V gene TRBV15; D unresolved. Trimming pared 5 bases from V and 10 bases from J, leaving 10 bases between. The length of the CDR3 is 11 residues. The germline V gene encodes CDR1 LNHNV and CDR2 YYDKDF (reference sequence). The CDR3 DNA follows: TGTGCCACCAGCGTGGCCGGGCCGCAGTATTTT. Translating it yields CATSVAGPQYF. Looking up the rest from reference TRBV15 and TRBJ2-3 gives the full variable domain: DAMVIQNPRYQVTQFGKPVTLSCSQTLNHNVMYWYQQKSSQAPKLLFHYYDKDFNNEADTPDNFQSRRPNTSFCFLDIRSPGLGDTAMYLCATSVAGPQYFGPGTRLTVL.

V gene TRBV9 combines with J gene TRBJ1-5; D unresolved. Trimming took off 3 bases at V and 1 base at J, with 11 bases between the two ends. Germline V CDR1 and CDR2: SGDLS, YYNGEE. The CDR3 runs 15 residues. CDR3 in DNA: TGTGCCAGCAGCGCGACCGCTGCGAGCAATCAGCCCCAGCATTTT. This codes for CASSATAASNQPQHF.

The chain uses TRBV7-2 and TRBJ2-1, with no clear D. Germline CDR1 SGHTA, CDR2 FQGNSA. The V end lost 6 bases, the J end lost 0 bases, and 15 bases lay between the germline ends. CDR3 length equals 16 residues. The CDR3 spells CASRRIGGSSYNEQFF. DNA of the CDR3: TGTGCCAGCAGACGAATCGGCGGAAGCTCCTACAATGAGCAGTTCTTC.

The chain links TRBV5-1 to TRBJ2-7; D remains ambiguous. CDR1 SGHRS and CDR2 YFSETQ come from the germline V gene. The ends were cut back, 1 base at V and 1 base at J, with 6 bases in the middle. CDR3 length equals 13 residues. The CDR3 DNA reads as TGCGCCAGCAGCTTGCTAACTTCCTACGAGCAGTACTTC. This gives the protein CASSLLTSYEQYF.

The V gene is TRBV7-8, the J gene TRBJ2-2, with TRBD1 identical over 9 bases. Germline loops: CDR1 SGHVS, CDR2 FQNEAQ. V was clipped by 2 bases and J by 4 bases; unmatched bases: 11. There are 18 residues in the CDR3. The CDR3 DNA is TGTGCCAGCAGCTTAACGGCTTCGGGGACAGGGTTCACCGGGGAGCTGTTTTTT. Protein product: CASSLTASGTGFTGELFF.

This clone was found many times. The rearrangement joins TRBV4-2 to TRBJ2-7; D is perhaps TRBD2 (6 bases). The V end lost 3 bases, the J end lost 5 bases, and 11 bases lay between the germline ends. The germline gives CDR1 LGHNA, CDR2 YNFKEQ. The CDR3 is made up of 13 amino acids. This chain's CDR3 is CASSQGLMDEQYF. In DNA, the CDR3 is TGTGCCAGCAGCCAGGGACTGATGGACGAGCAGTACTTC.

This clone was counted a single time. The chain combines TRBV19 with TRBJ1-5, with D possibly TRBD1 on 5 matching bases. V lost 4 bases to trimming and J lost 0 bases, with 13 bases between them. The CDR3 spans 16 residues. Germline loops: CDR1 LNHDA, CDR2 SQIVND (reference sequence). Written as DNA, the CDR3 is TGTGCCAGTAGTACCTTAGGGGCTTATAGCAATCAGCCCCAGCATTTT. It specifies CASSTLGAYSNQPQHF. Full variable domain (outside the CDR3, taken from reference TRBV19 and TRBJ1-5): DGGITQSPKYLFRKEGQNVTLSCEQNLNHDAMYWYRQDPGQGLRLIYYSQIVNDFQKGDIAEGYSVSREKKESFPLTVTSAQKNPTAFYLCASSTLGAYSNQPQHFGDGTRLSIL.

CDR3 region: CAWSVGAGEKLFF. The CDR3 DNA reads TGTGCCTGGAGTGTAGGGGCCGGGGAAAAACTGTTTTTT. The chain has TRBV30 and TRBJ1-4; D might be TRBD1 (5 bases). CDR1 and CDR2 (germline): GTSNPN, SVGIG (reference sequence). The CDR3 length is 13 residues. The V end was cut by 0 bases, the J end by 8 bases, with 10 bases between.

The rearrangement uses TRBV7-3 and TRBJ2-1; no clear D gene. V gave up 6 bases and J gave up 0 bases, with 12 bases separating them. The CDR3 is 15 residues long. Germline loops: CDR1 SGHTA, CDR2 FQGTGA. In DNA, the CDR3 is TGTGCCAGCAGTCCTGGACGGAGCTCCTACAATGAGCAGTTCTTC. Protein product: CASSPGRSSYNEQFF.

This clone was recorded once. The gene calls are TRBV29-1 and TRBJ2-5, with TRBD1 identical over 7 bases. Germline V lookup: CDR1 SQVTM, CDR2 ANQGSEA. The CDR3 has 13 amino acids. V dropped 5 bases and J dropped 5; count of bases not matched to a gene: 8. The DNA for the CDR3 is TGCAGCGTTCGGAAGGGGGCTCTGGAGACCCAGTACTTC. It is translated as CSVRKGALETQYF.

The J gene is TRBJ1-4, the V gene TRBV4-1; D is ambiguous. Trimming removed 4 bases at V and 0 bases at J, with 12 bases between. Germline values: CDR1 MGHRA, CDR2 YSYEKL. There are 16 residues in the CDR3. DNA for the CDR3: TGCGCCAGCAGCCCCCGAGAGCGGGCAACTAATGAAAAACTGTTTTTT. Amino acids: CASSPRERATNEKLFF.

The chain combines TRBV7-9 with TRBJ2-2, with 9 bases matching TRBD1. Germline CDR1 and CDR2: SEHNR and FQNEAQ (reference sequence). The V and J ends lost 5 bases and 7 bases, in that order; junction bases with no gene match: 8. CDR3 length equals 15 residues. Written as DNA, the CDR3 is TGTGCCAGCAGCCAGCACGGGACAGGGCACGGGGAGCTGTTTTTT. Translating it yields CASSQHGTGHGELFF.

This rearrangement joins TRBV7-9 to TRBJ2-7, with D possibly being TRBD2 (6 bases). The CDR3 consists of 13 residues. Germline V gene data show CDR1 as SEHNR and CDR2 as FQNEAQ (reference sequence). V lost 1 base, J lost 5 bases, and 9 bases lay in between. The CDR3 sequence: CASSLDWRDEQYF. The DNA for the CDR3 is TGTGCCAGCAGCTTAGACTGGAGGGACGAGCAGTACTTC.